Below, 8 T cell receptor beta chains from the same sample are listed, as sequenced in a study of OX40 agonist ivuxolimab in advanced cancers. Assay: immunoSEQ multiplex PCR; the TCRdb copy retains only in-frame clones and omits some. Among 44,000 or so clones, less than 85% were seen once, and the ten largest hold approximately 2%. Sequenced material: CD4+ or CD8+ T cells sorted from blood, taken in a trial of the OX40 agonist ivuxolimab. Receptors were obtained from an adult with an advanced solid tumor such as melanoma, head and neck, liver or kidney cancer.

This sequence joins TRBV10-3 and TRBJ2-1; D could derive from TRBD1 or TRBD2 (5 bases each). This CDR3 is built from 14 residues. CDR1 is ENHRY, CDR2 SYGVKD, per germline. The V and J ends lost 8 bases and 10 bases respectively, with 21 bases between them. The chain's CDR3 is CAIYDGAGWGEQFF. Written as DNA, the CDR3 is TGTGCCATCTACGACGGGGCGGGTTGGGGGGAGCAGTTCTTC.

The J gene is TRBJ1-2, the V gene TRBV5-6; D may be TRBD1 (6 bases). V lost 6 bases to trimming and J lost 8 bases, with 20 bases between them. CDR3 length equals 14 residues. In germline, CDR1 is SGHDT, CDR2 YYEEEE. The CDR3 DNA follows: TGTGCCAGCACCTCCGACGAGGGAACAGGGGGCTACACCTTC. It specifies CASTSDEGTGGYTF.

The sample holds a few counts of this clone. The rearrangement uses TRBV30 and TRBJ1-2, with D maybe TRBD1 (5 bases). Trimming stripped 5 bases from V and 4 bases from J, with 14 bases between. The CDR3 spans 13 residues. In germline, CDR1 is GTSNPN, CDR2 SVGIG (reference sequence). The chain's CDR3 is CAWGAGPGYGYTF. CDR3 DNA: TGTGCCTGGGGGGCCGGGCCCGGCTATGGCTACACCTTC.

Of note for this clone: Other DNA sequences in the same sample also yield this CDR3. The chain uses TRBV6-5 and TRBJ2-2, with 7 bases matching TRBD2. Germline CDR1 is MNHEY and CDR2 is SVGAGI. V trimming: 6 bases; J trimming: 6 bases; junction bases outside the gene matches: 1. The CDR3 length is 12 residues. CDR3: CASSRGAGELFF. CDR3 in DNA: TGTGCCAGCAGCCGGGGGGCCGGGGAGCTGTTTTTT.

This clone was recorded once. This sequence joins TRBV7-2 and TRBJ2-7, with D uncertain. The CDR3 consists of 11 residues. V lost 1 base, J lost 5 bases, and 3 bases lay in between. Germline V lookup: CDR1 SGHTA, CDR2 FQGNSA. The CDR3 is CASSLVHEQYF. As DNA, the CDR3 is TGTGCCAGCAGCTTAGTCCACGAGCAGTACTTC.

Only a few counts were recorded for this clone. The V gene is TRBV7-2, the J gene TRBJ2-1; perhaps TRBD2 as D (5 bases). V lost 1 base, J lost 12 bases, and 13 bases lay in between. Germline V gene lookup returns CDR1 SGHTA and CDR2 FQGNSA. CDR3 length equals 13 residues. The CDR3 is CASSLGAPRGQFF. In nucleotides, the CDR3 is TGTGCCAGCAGCTTAGGGGCCCCTCGGGGGCAGTTCTTC.

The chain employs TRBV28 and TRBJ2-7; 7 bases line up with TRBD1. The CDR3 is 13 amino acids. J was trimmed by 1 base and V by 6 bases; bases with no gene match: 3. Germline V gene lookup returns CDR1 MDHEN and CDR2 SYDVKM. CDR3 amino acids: CASSSGQSYEQYF. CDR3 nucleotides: TGTGCCAGCAGCTCGGGACAGTCCTACGAGCAGTACTTC.

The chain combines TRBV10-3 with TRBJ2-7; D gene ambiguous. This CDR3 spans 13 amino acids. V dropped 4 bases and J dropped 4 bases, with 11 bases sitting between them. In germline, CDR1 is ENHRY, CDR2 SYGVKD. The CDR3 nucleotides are TGTGCCATCAGTGGCAGGAATGAATACGAGCAGTACTTC. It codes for CAISGRNEYEQYF.